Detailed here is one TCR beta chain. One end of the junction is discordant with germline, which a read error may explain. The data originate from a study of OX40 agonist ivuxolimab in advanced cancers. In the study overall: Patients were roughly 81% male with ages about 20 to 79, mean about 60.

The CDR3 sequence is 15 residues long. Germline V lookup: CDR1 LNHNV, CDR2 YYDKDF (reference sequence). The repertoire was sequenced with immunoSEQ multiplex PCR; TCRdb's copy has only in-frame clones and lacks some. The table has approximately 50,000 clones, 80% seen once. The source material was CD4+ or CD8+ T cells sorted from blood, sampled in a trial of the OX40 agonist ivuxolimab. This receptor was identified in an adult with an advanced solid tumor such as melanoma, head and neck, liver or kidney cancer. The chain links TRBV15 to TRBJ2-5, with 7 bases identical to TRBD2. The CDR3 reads CAASRDLAARETQYF. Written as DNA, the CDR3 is TGTGCCGCCAGCAGAGATCTAGCGGCCAGGGAGACCCAGTACTTC.